These 10 T cell receptor beta chains were sequenced from one sample in a study of blood T cells in healthy people across ages. PCR was performed a second time for 7 to 11 cycles using a sample-barcoded 5' primer and a J-beta primer mix. Via MiXCR, TCRdb re-called the 5' RACE reads, giving one row per CDR3 protein. The table records roughly 1,700,000 distinct CDR3 sequences, 28% of them present only once. Sequencing was performed on blood. The receptors derive from a woman aged 30 to 39 in good health.

As for this clonotype: The CDR3 carries no conserved terminal phenylalanine or tryptophan, so it likely arises from a read error. This chain connects TRBV6-4 to TRBJ1-1; D might be TRBD1 (6 bases). Trimming shortened V by 0 bases and J by 0 bases, and 8 bases separated the two germline ends. This CDR3 comprises 15 residues. CDR1 is MRHNA, CDR2 SNTAGT, per germline. Here the CDR3 reads CASSDSYRVNTEAFL. As DNA, the CDR3 is TGTGCCAGCAGTGACTCTTACAGGGTGAACACTGAAGCTTTCCTT.

Ten or more counts support this clonotype. The chain is built from TRBV15 and TRBJ2-1; 8 nucleotides match TRBD1. Germline trimming cut 5 bases from V and 14 bases from J; bases unmatched to any gene: 14. This CDR3 contains 14 residues. CDR1 is LNHNV and CDR2 is YYDKDF in the germline V gene (reference sequence). CDR3 bases: TGTGCCACCAGCGCTACCCGCGGACAGGGTACGGAGTTCTTC. Its protein product is CATSATRGQGTEFF.

This clonotype has more than one count but fewer than ten. One end of the junction fails to match germline, which may point to a read error. This chain uses TRBV7-8 with TRBJ2-4; D possibly uses TRBD1 or TRBD2 (5 bases each). The J call may not be correct, given that the DNA end is closer to TRBJ2-7. There are 12 residues in the CDR3. Germline V gives CDR1 SGHVS, CDR2 FQNEAQ. The CDR3: CAGSLRGDEQYF. The CDR3 nucleotides read TGTGCCGGCAGTTTACGAGGGGACGAGCAGTACTTC.

This clonotype showed up just a few times. The J gene is TRBJ2-1, the V gene TRBV12-3 or TRBV12-4; 9 bases line up with TRBD2. The CDR3 sequence is 16 residues long. J was trimmed by 6 bases and V by 1 base; bases with no gene match: 7. The DNA of the CDR3 is TGTGCCAGCAGTTTAGTCGGACTAGCGAGAATCAATGAGCAGTTCTTC. Its protein product is CASSLVGLARINEQFF.

This clonotype has ten or more counts. The chain combines TRBV29-1 with TRBJ2-7; 11 bases agree with TRBD2. Germline CDR1 SQVTM, CDR2 ANQGSEA. Losses at the gene ends were 6 bases for V and 5 bases for J; bases not matched to a gene: 6. The CDR3 contains 13 residues. CDR3 in amino acids: CSVTSGSGDEQYF. The CDR3 bases are TGCAGCGTAACTAGCGGGAGTGGAGACGAGCAGTACTTC.

With regard to this clonotype: The junction departs from the called germline gene at one end, perhaps through a read error. The chain employs TRBV20-1 and TRBJ2-2; possibly TRBD1 or TRBD2 for D (5 bases each). The CDR3 runs 15 residues. The germline V gene has CDR1 DFQATT and CDR2 SNEGSKA (reference sequence). The CDR3, as DNA: TGCAGTGCTAGATGGGACCCGGCGGGCACCGGGGAGCCGTTTTTT. Translating it yields CSARWDPAGTGEPFF.

Ten or more counts support this clonotype. The CDR3 sequence is CASSRGRAYEQYF. CDR3 DNA: TGTGCCAGCAGCCGCGGGCGGGCCTACGAGCAGTACTTC. This chain joins TRBV5-6 and TRBJ2-7; TRBD2 might be the D (5 bases). V was shortened by 4 bases and J by 2 bases, with 10 bases between the two germline ends. CDR1 is SGHDT and CDR2 is YYEEEE in the germline V gene. The CDR3 runs to 13 residues. The full variable domain, completed using reference TRBV5-6 and TRBJ2-7, is DAGVTQSPTHLIKTRGQQVTLRCSPKSGHDTVSWYQQALGQGPQFIFQYYEEEERQRGNFPDRFSGHQFPNYSSELNVNALLLGDSALYLCASSRGRAYEQYFGPGTRLTVT.

Note on this clonotype: Since a much larger clone is just one base distant, this may be a read error. The chain links TRBV12-3 or TRBV12-4 to TRBJ2-1; 8 bases match TRBD1. With V trimmed by 6 bases and J by 10 bases, 8 bases remained unmatched. The CDR3 runs 13 residues. CDR3 DNA: TGTGCCAGCAGGACAGGGGACTCCTACGAGCAGTTCTTC. It encodes CASRTGDSYEQFF.

CDR3 nucleotides: TGTGCCTGGAGTGGATACGAGCAGTACTTC. Its protein product is CAWSGYEQYF. The chain has TRBV30 and TRBJ2-7; no reliable D call. Per the germline V gene, CDR1 is GTSNPN and CDR2 is SVGIG (reference sequence). V was cut by 1 base and J by 4 bases, with 2 bases left in between. This CDR3 spans 10 amino acids.

The chain combines TRBV5-4 with TRBJ2-1; possible D gene TRBD1, 6 bases. In germline, CDR1 is SGHNT, CDR2 YYREEE (reference sequence). V was pared by 3 bases and J by 3 bases, with 16 bases between. The CDR3 covers 16 residues. Written as DNA, the CDR3 is TGTGCCAGCAGCTCCAGGGGCCTTAGCTTCTACAATGAGCAGTTCTTC. It yields the protein CASSSRGLSFYNEQFF.